The 17 T cell receptor beta chains below come from one sample, sequenced in a study of cytomegalovirus exposure and HLA in healthy donors. Method: immunoSEQ multiplex PCR; TCRdb's copy keeps in-frame clones and lacks some. The profile shows some 250,000 clones, about 90% of them singletons. Sequenced input: PBMCs. The receptors here all came from a woman aged 25-40 years in good health and CMV-seronegative.

This chain joins TRBV4-3 and TRBJ2-1, with 10 bases fitting TRBD2. This CDR3 comprises 16 residues. V lost 1 base and J lost 6; bases outside the gene matches: 6. The germline gives CDR1 LGHNA, CDR2 YSLEER. The CDR3 region is CASSQVGLAGVNEQFF. CDR3 DNA: TGCGCCAGCAGCCAAGTAGGCCTAGCGGGAGTCAATGAGCAGTTCTTC.

This clone appeared a single time. V and J are TRBV6-5 and TRBJ2-7, with TRBD1 matching over 10 bases. Germline CDR1 and CDR2: MNHEY and SVGAGI. The CDR3 runs to 13 residues. Trimming cost V 11 bases and J 5 bases; bases outside gene matches: 9. The CDR3 protein is CAVEGTGAHEQYF. As DNA, the CDR3 is TGTGCCGTCGAAGGGACAGGGGCACACGAGCAGTACTTC.

Here the CDR3 DNA reads TGTGCCAGTAGTATGTCGTCAGGGGGCACCTACGAGCAGTACTTC. It encodes CASSMSSGGTYEQYF. The chain links TRBV19 to TRBJ2-7, with TRBD1 matching over 8 bases. Trimming removed 3 bases from V and 2 bases from J; junction bases left unmatched: 6. This CDR3 has 15 residues. Germline assignment: CDR1 LNHDA and CDR2 SQIVND (reference sequence).

V usage is TRBV7-9 and J usage is TRBJ2-5; no definite D call. Germline V CDR1 and CDR2: SEHNR, FQNEAQ (reference sequence). Trimming removed 1 base at V and 4 bases at J, with 16 bases between. The CDR3 length is 16 residues. CDR3 DNA sequence: TGTGCCAGCAGCTTAGGTTCCGGGCTTGGTGGAGAGACCCAGTACTTC. Translation: CASSLGSGLGGETQYF.

This rearrangement joins TRBV29-1 to TRBJ2-2; the D call may be TRBD1 or TRBD2 (5 bases each). Trimming shortened V by 4 bases and J by 5 bases, and 14 bases separated the two germline ends. Germline V gene lookup returns CDR1 SQVTM and CDR2 ANQGSEA. This CDR3 is 14 amino acids long. For the CDR3, the DNA is TGCAGCGTTGTTAAGCCTGGGGGTACCGGGGAGCTGTTTTTT. It encodes CSVVKPGGTGELFF.

This clone was recorded once. The CDR3 here is CASSSVGGGANVLTF. The CDR3 DNA is TGTGCCAGCAGCTCTGTCGGGGGTGGGGCCAACGTCCTGACTTTC. V is TRBV5-6 and J is TRBJ2-6, with D possibly matching TRBD2 (6 bases). The germline V and J ends were trimmed by 3 bases and 3 bases, with 10 bases remaining between them. Germline CDR1 is SGHDT and CDR2 is YYEEEE. The CDR3 extends over 15 amino acids. Looking up the rest from reference TRBV5-6 and TRBJ2-6 gives the full variable domain: DAGVTQSPTHLIKTRGQQVTLRCSPKSGHDTVSWYQQALGQGPQFIFQYYEEEERQRGNFPDRFSGHQFPNYSSELNVNALLLGDSALYLCASSSVGGGANVLTFGAGSRLTVL.

The sample holds a few counts of this clone. The rearrangement uses TRBV6-1 and TRBJ2-7; 8 bases are shared with TRBD2. Germline loops: CDR1 MNHNS, CDR2 SASEGT. Unmatched junction bases numbered 3, after V lost 2 bases and J lost 3 bases. The CDR3 totals 14 residues. The CDR3 DNA sequence: TGTGCCAGCAGTGAATGGCTAGCGGGCTACGAGCAGTACTTC. As protein: CASSEWLAGYEQYF.

This chain joins TRBV18 and TRBJ2-7; D uncertain. The CDR3 has 12 residues. Deletions cut 2 bases from V and 6 bases from J, with 8 bases between. CDR1 is KGHSH, CDR2 LQKENI, per germline. Here the CDR3 reads CASSPSRSEQYF. The CDR3 region has the DNA TGTGCCAGCTCACCATCGAGGTCCGAGCAGTACTTC.

The chain is built from TRBV6-1 and TRBJ2-5, with 8 bases identical to TRBD1. Germline V gene sequence: CDR1 MNHNS, CDR2 SASEGT. CDR3 length equals 15 residues. Trimming removed 6 bases from V and 2 bases from J; junction bases left unmatched: 8. CDR3 in amino acids: CASRPGQAGQETQYF. CDR3 nucleotides: TGTGCCAGCAGACCGGGACAGGCCGGGCAAGAGACCCAGTACTTC.

The sample holds one count of this clone. The V gene is TRBV27, the J gene TRBJ2-2; D not resolved. The ends were cut back, 3 bases at V and 3 bases at J, with 11 bases in the middle. Germline loops: CDR1 MNHEY, CDR2 SMNVEV (reference sequence). The CDR3 is made up of 15 amino acids. The CDR3 DNA is TGTGCCAGCAGTTTTAGAGCAGGAGACACCGGGGAGCTGTTTTTT. Translated, it gives CASSFRAGDTGELFF.

This chain uses TRBV28 with TRBJ1-2; TRBD1 might be the D (6 bases). The CDR3 loop spans 18 amino acids. V was shortened by 1 base and J by 9 bases, with 27 bases between the two germline ends. Germline V CDR1 and CDR2: MDHEN, SYDVKM. CDR3 DNA sequence: TGTGCCAGCAGTTTATACTCCAACCCCAGGGGTATGGGAAAAAGCTACACCTTC. Encoded protein: CASSLYSNPRGMGKSYTF.

The chain uses TRBV7-9 and TRBJ2-5; 9 bases align to TRBD1. The J segment lost 2 bases and the V segment lost 5 bases, leaving 6 bases of the junction unmatched. CDR1 SEHNR and CDR2 FQNEAQ come from the germline V gene (reference sequence). This CDR3 spans 15 amino acids. The CDR3 DNA reads TGTGCCAGCAGCCTCGGGACAGGGTTACAAGAGACCCAGTACTTC. Encoded protein: CASSLGTGLQETQYF.

This chain uses TRBV19 with TRBJ2-7, with 7 bases aligning to TRBD1. The V segment lost 3 bases and the J segment 1 base; nucleotides outside the gene matches: 6. This CDR3 has 15 amino acids. The germline V gene encodes CDR1 LNHDA and CDR2 SQIVND (reference sequence). For the CDR3, the DNA is TGTGCCAGTAGTATCGGACAGGCGCTTTCCTACGAGCAGTACTTC. This codes for CASSIGQALSYEQYF.

The rearrangement joins TRBV28 to TRBJ2-1, with 9 bases matching TRBD2. Trimming took 1 base from V and 6 from J; bases not matched to a gene: 7. This CDR3 is 16 amino acids long. CDR1 is MDHEN, CDR2 SYDVKM, per germline. This CDR3 reads CASSLSTGTSLNEQFF. The CDR3 DNA sequence: TGTGCCAGCAGTTTATCCACAGGGACTAGCCTCAATGAGCAGTTCTTC.

The J gene is TRBJ1-2, the V gene TRBV4-2; D may be TRBD1 (6 bases). Trimming stripped 4 bases from V and 8 bases from J, with 26 bases between. Germline values: CDR1 LGHNA, CDR2 YNFKEQ. The CDR3 sequence is 17 residues long. In DNA, the CDR3 is TGTGCCAGCAGCCTCAAAGGCGGAGGGGGAGACGCCCGGGGCTACACCTTC. It encodes CASSLKGGGGDARGYTF.

The chain joins TRBV4-3 to TRBJ2-7; a weak D match, TRBD1 (5 bases). V was trimmed by 4 bases and J by 0 bases, leaving 10 bases between them. The CDR3 runs 14 residues. The V gene's germline CDR1 is LGHNA and CDR2 YSLEER. Here the CDR3 DNA reads TGCGCCAGCAGCCCAGGGTCTAGCTCCTACGAGCAGTACTTC. Translated, it gives CASSPGSSSYEQYF.

The CDR3: CASSSRTGLRGYTF. DNA of the CDR3: TGTGCCAGCAGTAGTAGGACAGGCCTGAGGGGCTACACCTTC. V gene TRBV6-6 combines with J gene TRBJ1-2; 7 positions agree with TRBD1. Germline CDR1 and CDR2: MNHNY and SVGAGI (reference sequence). The CDR3 contains 14 residues. The V gene end was trimmed by 5 bases and the J gene end by 8 bases; junction bases not matched to a gene: 11.